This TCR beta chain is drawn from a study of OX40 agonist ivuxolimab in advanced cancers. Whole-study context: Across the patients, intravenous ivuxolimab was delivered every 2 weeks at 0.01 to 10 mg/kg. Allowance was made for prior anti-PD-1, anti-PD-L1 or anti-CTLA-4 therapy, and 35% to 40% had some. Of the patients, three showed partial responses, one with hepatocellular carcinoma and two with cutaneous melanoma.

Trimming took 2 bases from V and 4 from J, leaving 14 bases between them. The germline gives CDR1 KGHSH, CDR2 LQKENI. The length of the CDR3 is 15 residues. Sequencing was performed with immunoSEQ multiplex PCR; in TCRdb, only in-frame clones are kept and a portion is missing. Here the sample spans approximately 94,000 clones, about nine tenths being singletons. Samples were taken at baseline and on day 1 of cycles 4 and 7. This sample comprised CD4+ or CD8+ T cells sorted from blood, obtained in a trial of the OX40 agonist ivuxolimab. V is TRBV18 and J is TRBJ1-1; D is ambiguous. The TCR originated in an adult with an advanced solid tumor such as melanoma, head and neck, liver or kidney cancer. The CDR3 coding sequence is TGTGCCAGCTCACCAAGAACGGGGTTTCTCACTGAAGCTTTCTTT. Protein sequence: CASSPRTGFLTEAFF. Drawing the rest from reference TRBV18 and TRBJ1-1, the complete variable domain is NAGVMQNPRHLVRRRGQEARLRCSPMKGHSHVYWYRQLPEEGLKFMVYLQKENIIDESGMPKERFSAEFPKEGPSILRIQQVVRGDSAAYFCASSPRTGFLTEAFFGQGTRLTVV.